A selection of T cell receptor beta chains follows, all from one sample in a study of T cell responses to AZD1222 COVID-19 vaccine. TCRdb keeps only in-frame clones here, not all; method: immunoSEQ multiplex PCR. The sample lists around 83,000 clones, about 82% occurring once. Sequenced material: peripheral blood, taken on day 0 of AZD1222 vaccination. These receptors were obtained from an adult in good health. The CDR3 runs from the conserved cysteine through the conserved F or W. A D gene is named only where the DNA matches it firmly. A clone size is listed for some rows: how often the clone was seen (once, few, many), or a class if it is expanded.

clone_size: NA; d_call: NA; v_call: TRBV5-4; j_call: TRBJ1-4; cdr3_aa: CASSFLGVNEKLFF; cdr3_nt: TGTGCCAGCAGCTTCTTAGGGGTAAATGAAAAACTGTTTTTT
clone_size: once; d_call: TRBD2; v_call: TRBV2; j_call: TRBJ2-3; cdr3_aa: CASSEWISGRARGTDTQYF; cdr3_nt: TGTGCCAGCAGTGAATGGATTAGCGGGAGGGCCCGAGGCACAGATACGCAGTATTTT
clone_size: once; d_call: NA; v_call: TRBV5-1; j_call: TRBJ1-5; cdr3_aa: CASSPDPNQPQHF; cdr3_nt: TGCGCCAGCAGCCCAGACCCTAATCAGCCCCAGCATTTT
clone_size: NA; d_call: TRBD1; v_call: TRBV19; j_call: TRBJ1-4; cdr3_aa: CASSIGGTGNEKLFF; cdr3_nt: TGTGCCAGTAGTATAGGTGGGACAGGAAATGAAAAACTGTTTTTT
clone_size: NA; d_call: TRBD1; v_call: TRBV6-4; j_call: TRBJ2-3; cdr3_aa: CASRVQGRSTDTQYF; cdr3_nt: TGTGCCAGCAGAGTACAGGGGAGAAGTACAGATACGCAGTATTTT
clone_size: NA; d_call: TRBD1; v_call: TRBV19; j_call: TRBJ1-2; cdr3_aa: CASSITGQGHGYTF; cdr3_nt: TGTGCCAGTAGTATAACCGGACAGGGTCACGGCTACACCTTC
clone_size: NA; d_call: NA; v_call: TRBV16; j_call: TRBJ1-2; cdr3_aa: CASSQYLTGTGYTF; cdr3_nt: TGTGCCAGCAGCCAATATTTAACAGGGACTGGCTACACCTTC
clone_size: NA; d_call: NA; v_call: TRBV19; j_call: TRBJ2-7; cdr3_aa: CASSISGGEQYF; cdr3_nt: TGTGCCAGTAGTATATCAGGAGGCGAGCAGTACTTC
clone_size: once; d_call: NA; v_call: TRBV30; j_call: TRBJ1-5; cdr3_aa: CAWSLNDQPQHF; cdr3_nt: TGTGCCTGGAGCTTGAATGATCAGCCCCAGCATTTT
clone_size: NA; d_call: NA; v_call: TRBV19; j_call: TRBJ1-5; cdr3_aa: CASSITGADHISNQPQHF; cdr3_nt: TGTGCCAGTAGTATTACCGGGGCCGACCATATTAGCAATCAGCCCCAGCATTTT
clone_size: few; d_call: NA; v_call: TRBV27; j_call: TRBJ2-7; cdr3_aa: CASSRKAYYEQYF; cdr3_nt: TGTGCCAGCAGCCGGAAAGCCTACTACGAGCAGTACTTC
clone_size: NA; d_call: NA; v_call: TRBV27; j_call: TRBJ2-1; cdr3_aa: CASTQEAGLPNEQFF; cdr3_nt: TGTGCCAGCACCCAGGAAGCTGGGCTTCCCAATGAGCAGTTCTTC
clone_size: NA; d_call: TRBD1; v_call: TRBV4-1; j_call: TRBJ1-4; cdr3_aa: CASSRMTGAGEKLFF; cdr3_nt: TGCGCCAGCAGCCGGATGACAGGGGCGGGGGAAAAACTGTTTTTT
clone_size: NA; d_call: NA; v_call: TRBV18; j_call: TRBJ2-5; cdr3_aa: CASYPVPGPQETQYF; cdr3_nt: TGTGCCAGCTATCCAGTGCCGGGGCCTCAAGAGACCCAGTACTTC
clone_size: few; d_call: NA; v_call: TRBV11-2; j_call: TRBJ2-1; cdr3_aa: CASTLYNEQFF; cdr3_nt: TGTGCCAGCACCTTGTACAATGAGCAGTTCTTC
clone_size: NA; d_call: TRBD1; v_call: TRBV14; j_call: TRBJ1-3; cdr3_aa: CASSHGTGGSGNTIYF; cdr3_nt: TGTGCCAGCAGCCACGGGACAGGGGGCTCTGGAAACACCATATATTTT
clone_size: NA; d_call: NA; v_call: TRBV11-3; j_call: TRBJ2-7; cdr3_aa: CASSPGMGAYEQYF; cdr3_nt: TGTGCCAGCAGCCCAGGGATGGGAGCCTACGAGCAGTACTTC
clone_size: NA; d_call: NA; v_call: TRBV4-3; j_call: TRBJ1-2; cdr3_aa: CASSQEGGQTPYGYTF; cdr3_nt: TGCGCCAGCAGCCAAGAGGGGGGGCAGACCCCTTATGGCTACACCTTC
clone_size: NA; d_call: TRBD1; v_call: TRBV7-9; j_call: TRBJ1-6; cdr3_aa: CASSGQGALSPLHF; cdr3_nt: TGTGCCAGCAGTGGACAGGGGGCTTTGTCACCCCTCCACTTT
clone_size: NA; d_call: TRBD2; v_call: TRBV7-2; j_call: TRBJ2-3; cdr3_aa: CASSSGGGTDTQYF; cdr3_nt: TGTGCCAGCAGCTCGGGAGGGGGCACAGATACGCAGTATTTT
clone_size: NA; d_call: TRBD1; v_call: TRBV7-9; j_call: TRBJ1-2; cdr3_aa: CASSQGTVYGYTF; cdr3_nt: TGTGCCAGCAGCCAGGGGACAGTTTATGGCTACACCTTC
clone_size: NA; d_call: NA; v_call: TRBV28; j_call: TRBJ2-2; cdr3_aa: CASREDRRGTGELFF; cdr3_nt: TGTGCCAGCCGCGAGGACAGGAGGGGCACCGGGGAGCTGTTTTTT
clone_size: NA; d_call: TRBD1; v_call: TRBV3-1/TRBV3-2; j_call: TRBJ2-7; cdr3_aa: CASNQAGQGAYEQYF; cdr3_nt: TGTGCCAGCAACCAGGCCGGACAGGGGGCCTACGAGCAGTACTTC
clone_size: NA; d_call: NA; v_call: TRBV30; j_call: TRBJ1-4; cdr3_aa: CAWTQGYGEKLFF; cdr3_nt: TGTGCCTGGACCCAGGGGTATGGCGAAAAACTGTTTTTT
clone_size: NA; d_call: NA; v_call: TRBV5-1; j_call: TRBJ2-5; cdr3_aa: CASSPGDNRATQYF; cdr3_nt: TGCGCCAGCAGCCCGGGGGACAACCGGGCGACCCAGTACTTC
clone_size: NA; d_call: NA; v_call: TRBV24-1; j_call: TRBJ1-2; cdr3_aa: CATSDFGPDGNYGYTF; cdr3_nt: TGTGCCACCAGTGATTTCGGTCCAGACGGGAACTATGGCTACACCTTC
clone_size: NA; d_call: NA; v_call: TRBV19; j_call: TRBJ2-3; cdr3_aa: CASSNPWINTDTQYF; cdr3_nt: TGTGCCAGTAGTAATCCGTGGATAAACACAGATACGCAGTATTTT
clone_size: NA; d_call: NA; v_call: TRBV11-2; j_call: TRBJ2-7; cdr3_aa: CASSLGGVASSEQYF; cdr3_nt: TGTGCCAGCAGCTTAGGGGGGGTGGCTAGCAGCGAGCAGTACTTC
clone_size: few; d_call: TRBD1; v_call: TRBV18; j_call: TRBJ1-2; cdr3_aa: CASSKDRGRRFRNYGYTF; cdr3_nt: TGTGCCAGCTCAAAGGACAGGGGGCGACGATTCCGTAACTATGGCTACACCTTC
clone_size: NA; d_call: NA; v_call: TRBV5-6; j_call: TRBJ1-1; cdr3_aa: CASRQRGLNTEAFF; cdr3_nt: TGTGCCAGCAGGCAAAGGGGACTGAACACTGAAGCTTTCTTT
clone_size: NA; d_call: TRBD2; v_call: TRBV5-1; j_call: TRBJ2-3; cdr3_aa: CASSPLAGGNTDTQYF; cdr3_nt: TGCGCCAGCAGCCCGTTAGCGGGGGGCAACACAGATACGCAGTATTTT
clone_size: NA; d_call: NA; v_call: TRBV19; j_call: TRBJ2-7; cdr3_aa: CASSVRGARYEQYF; cdr3_nt: TGTGCCAGTAGTGTAAGGGGTGCTAGGTACGAGCAGTACTTC
clone_size: once; d_call: NA; v_call: TRBV4-3; j_call: TRBJ1-6; cdr3_aa: CASSRARPGSPLHF; cdr3_nt: TGCGCCTCCTCCAGGGCAAGACCAGGGTCACCCCTCCACTTT
clone_size: NA; d_call: NA; v_call: TRBV20-1; j_call: TRBJ1-4; cdr3_aa: CSASQGFNEKLFF; cdr3_nt: TGCAGTGCTAGTCAGGGGTTTAATGAAAAACTGTTTTTT
clone_size: NA; d_call: NA; v_call: TRBV7-2; j_call: TRBJ1-5; cdr3_aa: CASSLGFGNQPQHF; cdr3_nt: TGTGCCAGCAGCTTAGGTTTTGGCAATCAGCCCCAGCATTTT
clone_size: once; d_call: NA; v_call: TRBV28; j_call: TRBJ2-7; cdr3_aa: CATRLAVGPTYEQYF; cdr3_nt: TGTGCCACCCGCCTCGCGGTCGGCCCGACCTACGAGCAGTACTTC
clone_size: NA; d_call: TRBD1; v_call: TRBV5-5; j_call: TRBJ1-1; cdr3_aa: CASSSSLSGGKGLNTEAFF; cdr3_nt: TGTGCCAGCAGCTCCTCCCTGTCAGGGGGTAAGGGGTTGAACACTGAAGCTTTCTTT
clone_size: NA; d_call: TRBD1; v_call: TRBV7-2; j_call: TRBJ1-2; cdr3_aa: CASSPREGAVGYTF; cdr3_nt: TGTGCCAGCAGCCCCCGGGAGGGGGCGGTCGGCTACACCTTC
clone_size: NA; d_call: TRBD1; v_call: TRBV7-2; j_call: TRBJ2-1; cdr3_aa: CASSPSGQEPYNEQFF; cdr3_nt: TGTGCCAGCAGCCCATCGGGACAGGAGCCCTACAATGAGCAGTTCTTC
clone_size: NA; d_call: TRBD2; v_call: TRBV28; j_call: TRBJ2-1; cdr3_aa: CASSLPTSGSRAEQFF; cdr3_nt: TGTGCCAGCAGTCTTCCGACTAGCGGGAGCCGCGCTGAGCAGTTCTTC
clone_size: NA; d_call: NA; v_call: TRBV28; j_call: TRBJ2-2; cdr3_aa: CASSLGALGTGELFF; cdr3_nt: TGTGCCAGCAGTCTCGGGGCCCTGGGAACCGGGGAGCTGTTTTTT
clone_size: NA; d_call: TRBD1; v_call: TRBV12-5; j_call: TRBJ1-5; cdr3_aa: CASGFRQGAIHSNQPQHF; cdr3_nt: TGTGCTAGTGGTTTTAGACAGGGGGCGATCCATAGCAATCAGCCCCAGCATTTT
clone_size: NA; d_call: NA; v_call: TRBV20-1; j_call: TRBJ1-2; cdr3_aa: CSALTNYGYTF; cdr3_nt: TGCAGTGCCCTAACTAACTATGGCTACACCTTC
clone_size: NA; d_call: NA; v_call: TRBV4-2; j_call: TRBJ2-2; cdr3_aa: CASSQGRGREVLTGELFF; cdr3_nt: TGTGCCAGCAGCCAGGGTCGAGGTAGGGAGGTTCTTACCGGGGAGCTGTTTTTT
clone_size: NA; d_call: NA; v_call: TRBV18; j_call: TRBJ1-5; cdr3_aa: CASSPGGHHQPQHF; cdr3_nt: TGTGCCAGCTCACCCGGTGGACACCATCAGCCCCAGCATTTT
clone_size: once; d_call: TRBD2; v_call: TRBV6-5; j_call: TRBJ2-7; cdr3_aa: CASSRAGGSYEQYF; cdr3_nt: TGTGCCAGCAGTCGAGCGGGGGGGAGCTACGAGCAGTACTTC
clone_size: NA; d_call: NA; v_call: TRBV10-1; j_call: TRBJ1-1; cdr3_aa: CASRESAAGEAFF; cdr3_nt: TGCGCCAGCAGAGAGTCGGCTGCGGGGGAAGCTTTCTTT
clone_size: NA; d_call: TRBD2; v_call: TRBV5-1; j_call: TRBJ2-2; cdr3_aa: CASSLASAGDGTGELFF; cdr3_nt: TGCGCCAGCAGCTTGGCCTCAGCGGGAGATGGCACCGGGGAGCTGTTTTTT
clone_size: NA; d_call: TRBD2; v_call: TRBV19; j_call: TRBJ2-3; cdr3_aa: CASSIRSGGGSTDTQYF; cdr3_nt: TGTGCCAGTAGTATCAGGTCGGGGGGAGGCTCCACAGATACGCAGTATTTT
clone_size: NA; d_call: NA; v_call: TRBV7-8; j_call: TRBJ1-2; cdr3_aa: CASSLAPGAGAYGYTF; cdr3_nt: TGTGCCAGCAGCTTAGCGCCGGGGGCTGGCGCCTATGGCTACACCTTC
clone_size: NA; d_call: TRBD1; v_call: TRBV11-2; j_call: TRBJ1-2; cdr3_aa: CASSSDRGNYGYTF; cdr3_nt: TGTGCCAGCAGCTCAGACAGGGGGAACTATGGCTACACCTTC